This T cell receptor beta chain stems from a study of blood T cell repertoires in COVID-19. Losses at the gene ends were 3 bases for V and 11 bases for J; bases not matched to a gene: 7. The CDR3 consists of 14 residues. In germline, CDR1 is SGHDN, CDR2 FVKESK. Each recovered donor of Cohort 3 presented with two negative PCRs, clearance, or symptom resolution. Libraries were prepared by immunoSEQ multiplex PCR; TCRdb keeps only in-frame clonotypes and omits some of them. The data contain some 400,000 clones, 80% to 90% of them singletons. The sequenced sample was PBMCs or T cells enriched from blood (not recorded which). The origin of this receptor is a man aged 25-40 years who had recovered from COVID-19. V gene TRBV14 combines with J gene TRBJ1-1; TRBD1 agrees at 12 bases. CDR3 protein: CASSQSGQGARAFF. CDR3 DNA sequence: TGTGCCAGCAGCCAGTCGGGACAGGGGGCCAGGGCTTTCTTT.